This TCR beta chain was sequenced for a study of T cells after yellow fever vaccination. This CDR3 region has 16 residues. Germline-derived CDR1 and CDR2 are SGHRS and YFSETQ. V dropped 3 bases and J dropped 1 base, with 16 bases sitting between them. TCRdb independently ran MiXCR on the 5' RACE reads; one entry per CDR3 protein. Found here are about 260,000 distinct CDR3 sequences, approximately 5.2% of them singletons; the top ten hold 2.5% to 4%. This clonotype was obtained from a man aged 18 to 29 who received the YFV17D yellow fever vaccine. The sequencing here drew on CD4+ T cells sorted from PBMCs, taken on the day of the yellow fever booster vaccination. The rearrangement joins TRBV5-1 to TRBJ1-1; D gene unclear. The CDR3 DNA follows: TGCGCCAGCAGCTACGGCCCCAGTCGTACGAACACTGAAGCTTTCTTT. This translates into CASSYGPSRTNTEAFF.